The rows below give T cell receptor beta chains drawn from one sample of a study of blood T cell repertoires in COVID-19. Clones were read by immunoSEQ multiplex PCR, and TCRdb kept only the in-frame ones, dropping some. The sample consists of almost 40,000 clones, 75% to 90% of them appearing once. Sequencing input: peripheral blood. Source of these receptors: a man aged 55 to 70 with acute or convalescent COVID-19. CDR3s include the opening cysteine and the closing phenylalanine or tryptophan. The order of the fields is V gene, J gene, clone size, D gene, CDR3 DNA, CDR3 protein. A D gene is named only where the DNA matches it firmly. Part of the rows lack a size; the others show once, few, many or a class for expanded clones.

v_gene: TRBV29-1; j_gene: TRBJ2-3; abundance: .; d_gene: .; CDR3nt: TGCAGCGTGGAGACGCTCACAGATACGCAGTATTTT; CDR3aa: CSVETLTDTQYF
v_gene: TRBV28; j_gene: TRBJ1-4; abundance: few; d_gene: TRBD1; CDR3nt: TGTGCCAGCAGTTTTGGGACAGGGGGAATGTGGGAGGAAAAACTGTTTTTT; CDR3aa: CASSFGTGGMWEEKLFF
v_gene: TRBV6-5; j_gene: TRBJ2-1; abundance: .; d_gene: TRBD1; CDR3nt: TGTGCCAGCAGTACAGGGGACAGATTTCGTGAGCAGTTCTTC; CDR3aa: CASSTGDRFREQFF
v_gene: TRBV7-2; j_gene: TRBJ2-1; abundance: .; d_gene: .; CDR3nt: TGTGCCAGCAGCTTACAGGGGAGCGCTACAAATGAGCAGTTCTTC; CDR3aa: CASSLQGSATNEQFF
v_gene: TRBV18; j_gene: TRBJ1-6; abundance: .; d_gene: TRBD1; CDR3nt: TGTGCCAGCTCACAGGGACAGGGAGGGAATTCACCCCTCCACTTT; CDR3aa: CASSQGQGGNSPLHF
v_gene: TRBV6-5; j_gene: TRBJ1-1; abundance: .; d_gene: TRBD1; CDR3nt: TGTGCCAGCAGTAAAAGACAGGGGAGGAACACTGAAGCTTTCTTT; CDR3aa: CASSKRQGRNTEAFF
v_gene: TRBV6-5; j_gene: TRBJ1-1; abundance: few; d_gene: .; CDR3nt: TGTGCCAGCAGTCACAGGCCGAACACTGAAGCTTTCTTT; CDR3aa: CASSHRPNTEAFF
v_gene: TRBV30; j_gene: TRBJ1-5; abundance: once; d_gene: .; CDR3nt: TGTGCCTGGCGGCAGGGTGACAATCAGCCCCAGCATTTT; CDR3aa: CAWRQGDNQPQHF
v_gene: TRBV28; j_gene: TRBJ1-3; abundance: .; d_gene: .; CDR3nt: TGTGCCAGCAGTTCGCCAGAGGGGGGGAGAAACACCATATATTTT; CDR3aa: CASSSPEGGRNTIYF
v_gene: TRBV5-6; j_gene: TRBJ1-1; abundance: .; d_gene: .; CDR3nt: TGTGCCAGCAGCCGACGGGGAGTCACTGAAGCTTTCTTT; CDR3aa: CASSRRGVTEAFF
v_gene: TRBV30; j_gene: TRBJ1-6; abundance: .; d_gene: .; CDR3nt: TGTGCCTGCCACGACAGTTTCGGTTCACCCCTCCACTTT; CDR3aa: CACHDSFGSPLHF
v_gene: TRBV12-3/TRBV12-4; j_gene: TRBJ1-5; abundance: .; d_gene: TRBD1; CDR3nt: TGTGCCAGCAGTTTAGACAGGGGTCAGCCCCAGCATTTT; CDR3aa: CASSLDRGQPQHF
v_gene: TRBV6-2/TRBV6-3; j_gene: TRBJ1-3; abundance: .; d_gene: TRBD1; CDR3nt: TGTGCCAGCAGTTACACGACTGGGGACAGGGCTGGAAACACCATATATTTT; CDR3aa: CASSYTTGDRAGNTIYF
v_gene: TRBV30; j_gene: TRBJ2-7; abundance: .; d_gene: .; CDR3nt: TGTGCCGCACAGGGGAGGAGGTACGAGCAGTACTTC; CDR3aa: CAAQGRRYEQYF
v_gene: TRBV4-1; j_gene: TRBJ2-3; abundance: few; d_gene: TRBD2; CDR3nt: TGCGCCAGCAGCCTATTCCCAGCGGGAGGCACAGATACGCAGTATTTT; CDR3aa: CASSLFPAGGTDTQYF
v_gene: TRBV21-1; j_gene: TRBJ1-2; abundance: .; d_gene: .; CDR3nt: TGTGCCAGCAGCAAAGCGCGGGGCAGCGACCCTAACTATGGCTACACCTTC; CDR3aa: CASSKARGSDPNYGYTF
v_gene: TRBV5-8; j_gene: TRBJ2-7; abundance: .; d_gene: .; CDR3nt: TGTGCCAGCAGCCCGGGACACAAGTCCTACGAGCAGTACTTC; CDR3aa: CASSPGHKSYEQYF
v_gene: TRBV23-1; j_gene: TRBJ2-7; abundance: .; d_gene: TRBD1; CDR3nt: TGCGCCAGCAGTCAATCGAGGGACAGCCCAAAGCGGAACGAGCAGTACTTC; CDR3aa: CASSQSRDSPKRNEQYF
v_gene: TRBV5-1; j_gene: TRBJ1-2; abundance: .; d_gene: TRBD1; CDR3nt: TGCGCCAGCAGTCCTGGACAGGGGGGCTATGGCTACACCTTC; CDR3aa: CASSPGQGGYGYTF
v_gene: TRBV2; j_gene: TRBJ1-1; abundance: .; d_gene: TRBD1; CDR3nt: TGTGCCAGCAGCGGGGACAGGGGAATAGGAGCTTTCTTT; CDR3aa: CASSGDRGIGAFF
v_gene: TRBV24-1; j_gene: TRBJ2-7; abundance: .; d_gene: TRBD2; CDR3nt: TGTGCCACCAGTGATCCGACTAGCGGGACCGAGCAGTACTTC; CDR3aa: CATSDPTSGTEQYF
v_gene: TRBV5-6; j_gene: TRBJ2-3; abundance: few; d_gene: TRBD1; CDR3nt: TGTGCCAGCAGCCCCACAGGGGCAGATACGCAGTATTTT; CDR3aa: CASSPTGADTQYF
v_gene: TRBV4-2; j_gene: TRBJ2-7; abundance: .; d_gene: TRBD2; CDR3nt: TGTGCCAGCAGCCAAGACAACCTAGCGGAATCCTACGAGCAGTACTTC; CDR3aa: CASSQDNLAESYEQYF
v_gene: TRBV5-4; j_gene: TRBJ1-2; abundance: .; d_gene: TRBD1; CDR3nt: TGTGCCAGCAGCCTTCCGGGACAGGGGATCAACTATGGCTACACCTTC; CDR3aa: CASSLPGQGINYGYTF
v_gene: TRBV6-6; j_gene: TRBJ2-3; abundance: .; d_gene: .; CDR3nt: TGTGCCAGCACCATTGGGGCCACAGATACGCAGTATTTT; CDR3aa: CASTIGATDTQYF
v_gene: TRBV19; j_gene: TRBJ2-5; abundance: .; d_gene: .; CDR3nt: TGTGCCAGTCAGGGGCAAGAGACCCAGTACTTC; CDR3aa: CASQGQETQYF
v_gene: TRBV6-1; j_gene: TRBJ2-5; abundance: .; d_gene: .; CDR3nt: TGTGCCAGCAGTGAAGCTCGGGAGAGAGGAGAGACCCAGTACTTC; CDR3aa: CASSEARERGETQYF
v_gene: TRBV2; j_gene: TRBJ2-7; abundance: .; d_gene: TRBD1; CDR3nt: TGTGCCAGCAGTGGACAGGGTCGGGAGCAGTACTTC; CDR3aa: CASSGQGREQYF
v_gene: TRBV5-1; j_gene: TRBJ2-4; abundance: .; d_gene: TRBD1; CDR3nt: TGCGCCAGCAGCGCCGGACAGGGTGACATTCAGTACTTC; CDR3aa: CASSAGQGDIQYF
v_gene: TRBV11-2; j_gene: TRBJ1-3; abundance: .; d_gene: .; CDR3nt: TGTGCCAGCGGAGGGGTGCTCTCTGGAAACACCATATATTTT; CDR3aa: CASGGVLSGNTIYF
v_gene: TRBV11-2; j_gene: TRBJ1-1; abundance: .; d_gene: TRBD1; CDR3nt: TGTGCCAGCAGCTTAGCCCCAGGGGGCATGGAAACTGAAGCTTTCTTT; CDR3aa: CASSLAPGGMETEAFF
v_gene: TRBV18; j_gene: TRBJ2-7; abundance: .; d_gene: .; CDR3nt: TGTGCCAGCTCACCACAGGCGGGGAAGGAGCAGTACTTC; CDR3aa: CASSPQAGKEQYF
v_gene: TRBV28; j_gene: TRBJ1-5; abundance: once; d_gene: TRBD1; CDR3nt: TGTGCCAGCAGTCAACCAGGGGGAAAGGCGCTTCAGCCCCAGCATTTT; CDR3aa: CASSQPGGKALQPQHF
v_gene: TRBV4-1; j_gene: TRBJ2-3; abundance: .; d_gene: TRBD2; CDR3nt: TGCGCCAGCAGCCAGGGGACTAGAACGCAGTATTTT; CDR3aa: CASSQGTRTQYF
v_gene: TRBV19; j_gene: TRBJ2-2; abundance: .; d_gene: .; CDR3nt: TGTGCCAGTATTCGGGAGACCGGGGAGCTGTTTTTT; CDR3aa: CASIRETGELFF
v_gene: TRBV6-1; j_gene: TRBJ1-5; abundance: once; d_gene: .; CDR3nt: TGTGCCAGCAGTGAAGGGACAGACGATCAGCCCCAGCATTTT; CDR3aa: CASSEGTDDQPQHF
v_gene: TRBV4-3; j_gene: TRBJ1-4; abundance: .; d_gene: TRBD1; CDR3nt: TGCGCCAGCAGCCGAGGAACAGGGGGCAGTGAAAAACTGTTTTTT; CDR3aa: CASSRGTGGSEKLFF
v_gene: TRBV5-1; j_gene: TRBJ2-5; abundance: .; d_gene: TRBD2; CDR3nt: TGCGCCAGCAGCGAGGGGACTAGCGGGAGGTTGGAGACCCAGTACTTC; CDR3aa: CASSEGTSGRLETQYF
v_gene: TRBV5-1; j_gene: TRBJ1-3; abundance: .; d_gene: TRBD1; CDR3nt: TGCGCCAGCAGCCGCGGGGGGACAGAATCTGGAAACACCATATATTTT; CDR3aa: CASSRGGTESGNTIYF
v_gene: TRBV6-5; j_gene: TRBJ2-7; abundance: .; d_gene: .; CDR3nt: TGTGCCAGCACCCCACTGGGCCCAGTCTACGAGCAGTACTTC; CDR3aa: CASTPLGPVYEQYF
v_gene: TRBV7-7; j_gene: TRBJ2-7; abundance: .; d_gene: TRBD1; CDR3nt: TGTGCTAGCAGCAATGGACAGGGGATGCACGAGCAGTACTTC; CDR3aa: CASSNGQGMHEQYF
v_gene: TRBV15; j_gene: TRBJ1-1; abundance: once; d_gene: .; CDR3nt: TGTGCCACCAGCAGAGACAGGGCGCCGAACACTGAAGCTTTCTTT; CDR3aa: CATSRDRAPNTEAFF
v_gene: TRBV3-1/TRBV3-2; j_gene: TRBJ2-1; abundance: .; d_gene: TRBD2; CDR3nt: TGTGCCAGCAGCCTTAGCGGGGCCCATGAGCAGTTCTTC; CDR3aa: CASSLSGAHEQFF
v_gene: TRBV24-1; j_gene: TRBJ2-2; abundance: .; d_gene: .; CDR3nt: TGTGCCACCAGCGATAGCAGGGGCAGGGCCACCGGGGAGCTGTTTTTT; CDR3aa: CATSDSRGRATGELFF
v_gene: TRBV30; j_gene: TRBJ1-6; abundance: .; d_gene: .; CDR3nt: TGTGCCTGGAGCCTTAATTCACCCCTCCACTTT; CDR3aa: CAWSLNSPLHF
v_gene: TRBV11-3; j_gene: TRBJ2-1; abundance: .; d_gene: .; CDR3nt: TGTGCCAGCAGCTTCGGGCGGGGTAATGAGCAGTTCTTC; CDR3aa: CASSFGRGNEQFF
v_gene: TRBV5-6; j_gene: TRBJ2-5; abundance: .; d_gene: TRBD2; CDR3nt: TGTGCCAGCAGCCGGGGGGGAGAGACCCAGTACTTC; CDR3aa: CASSRGGETQYF
v_gene: TRBV9; j_gene: TRBJ1-4; abundance: .; d_gene: TRBD1; CDR3nt: TGTGCCAGCAGCGAAGCCCAGGGGGACAGTGAAAAACTGTTTTTT; CDR3aa: CASSEAQGDSEKLFF